Each of the 23 T cell receptor beta chains below was sequenced from the same sample in a study of T cell changes during pregnancy in multiple sclerosis. Sequencing used immunoSEQ multiplex PCR; TCRdb keeps in-frame clones, though not all of them. The sample contains some 41,000 clones, roughly 93% of which appear only once. The specimen sequenced was PBMCs (not recorded whether the cells were cultured). These receptors were obtained from a female donor with multiple sclerosis, enrolled in a pregnancy study.

V and J are TRBV29-1 and TRBJ1-1; D perhaps matches TRBD1 (5 bases). V lost 3 bases, J lost 4 bases, and 15 bases lay in between. CDR3 length equals 14 residues. Looked up from germline, CDR1 is SQVTM and CDR2 is ANQGSEA. CDR3 residues: CSVEGLWGSTEAFF. DNA of the CDR3: TGCAGCGTTGAGGGGTTGTGGGGGAGCACTGAAGCTTTCTTT. Filled out from reference TRBV29-1 and TRBJ1-1, the complete variable domain reads SAVISQKPSRDICQRGTSLTIQCQVDSQVTMMFWYRQQPGQSLTLIATANQGSEATYESGFVIDKFPISRPNLTFSTLTVSNMSPEDSSIYLCSVEGLWGSTEAFFGQGTRLTVV.

In nucleotides, the CDR3 is TGCGCCAGCAGTGAATGGGGGGCTACTGAAGCTTTCTTT. Encoded protein: CASSEWGATEAFF. The rearrangement links TRBV10-1 to TRBJ1-1; D may be TRBD1 (6 bases). The CDR3 is 13 residues long. Trimming took 3 bases from V and 5 from J, leaving 10 bases between them. Per germline, CDR1 WNHNN and CDR2 SYGVQD (reference sequence).

The genes are TRBV18 and TRBJ2-1; TRBD2 aligns across 10 bases. V dropped 2 bases and J dropped 3; count of bases not matched to a gene: 10. This CDR3 is built from 18 residues. Germline V gene data show CDR1 as KGHSH and CDR2 as LQKENI. CDR3 region: CASSPNLPSGSLYNEQFF. The CDR3 region has the DNA TGTGCCAGCTCACCAAATCTCCCTAGCGGGAGTCTCTACAATGAGCAGTTCTTC. Full variable domain (rest looked up from reference TRBV18 and TRBJ2-1): NAGVMQNPRHLVRRRGQEARLRCSPMKGHSHVYWYRQLPEEGLKFMVYLQKENIIDESGMPKERFSAEFPKEGPSILRIQQVVRGDSAAYFCASSPNLPSGSLYNEQFFGPGTRLTVL.

V is TRBV10-1 and J is TRBJ2-2; no definite D call. V lost 0 bases, J lost 3 bases, and 17 bases lay in between. The CDR3 has 18 residues. From germline, CDR1 is WNHNN and CDR2 SYGVQD (reference sequence). DNA for the CDR3: TGCGCCAGCAGTGAGTCGAATGTCTTTGGATCGTACACCGGGGAGCTGTTTTTT. Protein sequence: CASSESNVFGSYTGELFF.

The CDR3 reads CASSQDPPSGRGPDTQYF. The CDR3 nucleotides are TGCGCCAGCAGCCAAGACCCCCCTAGCGGGAGGGGCCCAGATACGCAGTATTTT. The genes are TRBV4-1 and TRBJ2-3; TRBD2 agrees at 12 bases. Germline lookup yields CDR1 MGHRA and CDR2 YSYEKL. The CDR3 is 18 residues long. J was trimmed by 4 bases and V by 0 bases; bases with no gene match: 8.

This clone has a single count. The J gene is TRBJ1-1, the V gene TRBV7-9, with no clear D. The CDR3 is 12 residues long. Germline-derived CDR1 and CDR2 are SEHNR and FQNEAQ (reference sequence). V was trimmed by 2 bases and J by 4 bases, leaving 5 bases between them. CDR3 loop: CASSLIGTEAFF. The CDR3 DNA sequence: TGTGCCAGCAGCTTAATAGGCACTGAAGCTTTCTTT. Looking up the rest from reference TRBV7-9 and TRBJ1-1 gives the full variable domain: DTGVSQNPRHKITKRGQNVTFRCDPISEHNRLYWYRQTLGQGPEFLTYFQNEAQLEKSRLLSDRFSAERPKGSFSTLEIQRTEQGDSAMYLCASSLIGTEAFFGQGTRLTVV.

This chain's CDR3 is CASRETGSSYEQYF. The DNA of the CDR3 is TGTGCCAGTAGGGAGACAGGGAGCTCCTACGAGCAGTACTTC. The chain employs TRBV19 and TRBJ2-7; 7 nucleotides line up with TRBD1. CDR3 length equals 14 residues. The V segment lost 6 bases and the J segment 0 bases; nucleotides outside the gene matches: 5. Germline V lookup: CDR1 LNHDA, CDR2 SQIVND (reference sequence).

The chain is built from TRBV5-4 and TRBJ2-7, with 9 bases that match TRBD1. This CDR3 comprises 13 residues. Per the germline V gene, CDR1 is SGHNT and CDR2 is YYREEE (reference sequence). Germline trimming cut 0 bases from V and 7 bases from J; bases unmatched to any gene: 2. CDR3 loop: CASSLDRGQEQYF. The CDR3, as DNA: TGTGCCAGCAGCTTGGACAGGGGGCAAGAGCAGTACTTC.

The J gene is TRBJ1-1, the V gene TRBV4-3, with D hard to call. The CDR3 is made up of 15 amino acids. Germline assignment: CDR1 LGHNA and CDR2 YSLEER. Trimming pared 0 bases from V and 0 bases from J, leaving 8 bases between. As DNA, the CDR3 is TGCGCCAGCAGCCAAGAGTTACGGATGAACACTGAAGCTTTCTTT. Its translation is CASSQELRMNTEAFF.

This chain connects TRBV5-1 to TRBJ2-1; D gene ambiguous. CDR1 SGHRS and CDR2 YFSETQ come from the germline V gene. The CDR3 is made up of 16 amino acids. With 0 bases removed from V and 0 bases from J, the gap between germline ends came to 10 bases. The CDR3 region has the DNA TGCGCCAGCAGCTTGGAGGGCCTAAACTCCTACAATGAGCAGTTCTTC. It codes for CASSLEGLNSYNEQFF. The full variable domain, in which reference TRBV5-1 and TRBJ2-1 provide the parts outside the CDR3, is KAGVTQTPRYLIKTRGQQVTLSCSPISGHRSVSWYQQTPGQGLQFLFEYFSETQRNKGNFPGRFSGRQFSNSRSEMNVSTLELGDSALYLCASSLEGLNSYNEQFFGPGTRLTVL.

The V gene is TRBV5-1, the J gene TRBJ1-1; no reliable D call. Trimming left V 4 bases short and J 0 bases short, with 16 bases between. CDR1 is SGHRS, CDR2 YFSETQ, per germline. The CDR3 is 16 amino acids. The CDR3 loop is CASSPTPESMNTEAFF. CDR3 coding DNA: TGCGCCAGCAGCCCGACGCCAGAGTCTATGAACACTGAAGCTTTCTTT.

The rearrangement links TRBV27 to TRBJ2-7, with TRBD1 as a possible D gene (6 bases). The V end lost 3 bases, the J end lost 2 bases, and 17 bases lay between the germline ends. This CDR3 is built from 16 residues. The germline V gene encodes CDR1 MNHEY and CDR2 SMNVEV (reference sequence). CDR3 nucleotides: TGTGCCAGCAGTTTCCGCCAGGGACAAGACACCTACGAGCAGTACTTC. Translation gives CASSFRQGQDTYEQYF.

The chain couples TRBV7-2 to TRBJ1-1; the D gene is possibly TRBD1 (6 bases). Between the trimmed V and J ends, which lost 1 base and 1 base, there was a span of 10 bases. Germline V gene sequence: CDR1 SGHTA, CDR2 FQGNSA. The CDR3 runs 15 residues. The CDR3 DNA follows: TGTGCCAGCAGCTTAGTTCTACAGGGGAACACTGAAGCTTTCTTT. As protein: CASSLVLQGNTEAFF.

The J gene is TRBJ1-2, the V gene TRBV7-2, with D perhaps matching TRBD1 (5 bases). Germline loops: CDR1 SGHTA, CDR2 FQGNSA. This CDR3 comprises 16 residues. Trimming removed 4 bases at V and 8 bases at J, with 23 bases between. Here the CDR3 DNA reads TGTGCCAGCAGCTATCGCGGGGGGACCGCGGGTCACGGCTACACCTTC. Translation gives CASSYRGGTAGHGYTF. Using reference TRBV7-2 and TRBJ1-2 for the parts outside the CDR3, the full variable domain is GAGVSQSPSNKVTEKGKDVELRCDPISGHTALYWYRQSLGQGLEFLIYFQGNSAPDKSGLPSDRFSAERTGGSVSTLTIQRTQQEDSAVYLCASSYRGGTAGHGYTFGSGTRLTVV.

The genes are TRBV5-4 and TRBJ2-5; no clear D. Trimming shortened V by 5 bases and J by 5 bases, and 10 bases separated the two germline ends. This CDR3 is 12 amino acids long. Germline V CDR1 and CDR2: SGHNT, YYREEE (reference sequence). CDR3 nucleotides: TGTGCCAGCAGTTGGGGTTTGGAGACCCAGTACTTC. Amino acids: CASSWGLETQYF.

This clone was detected a few times. This rearrangement joins TRBV2 to TRBJ1-5, with D maybe TRBD1 (5 bases). CDR1 SNHLY and CDR2 FYNNEI come from the germline V gene. The CDR3 contains 13 residues. The V and J ends lost 1 base and 7 bases respectively, with 8 bases between them. The CDR3 DNA reads TGTGCCAGCAGTGAAGGTAACAGGCAGCCCCAGCATTTT. Its translation: CASSEGNRQPQHF.

J is TRBJ2-7 and V is TRBV9; TRBD2 is a possible D gene (5 bases). The CDR3 length is 16 residues. CDR1 is SGDLS, CDR2 YYNGEE, per germline. Trimming took 0 bases from V and 2 from J, leaving 15 bases between them. The CDR3 reads CASSVEMASNAYEQYF. In nucleotides, the CDR3 is TGTGCCAGCAGCGTAGAAATGGCTAGCAACGCCTACGAGCAGTACTTC.

V gene TRBV10-1 combines with J gene TRBJ1-5, with D possibly being TRBD1 (5 bases). This CDR3 region has 14 residues. The germline gives CDR1 WNHNN, CDR2 SYGVQD (reference sequence). V was clipped by 0 bases and J by 5 bases, with 8 bases between them. This CDR3 is CASSESRGDQPQHF. The CDR3 nucleotides are TGCGCCAGCAGTGAGTCGAGGGGAGATCAGCCCCAGCATTTT.

The chain links TRBV7-3 to TRBJ2-7; 9 bases agree with TRBD2. Germline assignment: CDR1 SGHTA and CDR2 FQGTGA. This CDR3 contains 15 residues. The J segment lost 3 bases and the V segment lost 5 bases, leaving 8 bases of the junction unmatched. The CDR3 bases are TGTGCCAGCAGCAAACTAGCGGGCGGCGTCTACGAGCAGTACTTC. It encodes CASSKLAGGVYEQYF.

V usage is TRBV28 and J usage is TRBJ2-2; 10 bases are a match to TRBD1. The CDR3 has 16 amino acids. Trimming took 7 bases from V and 5 from J; bases not matched to a gene: 10. CDR1 and CDR2 from the germline V gene are MDHEN and SYDVKM. CDR3 loop: CASNPRTGGRTGELFF. Here the CDR3 DNA reads TGTGCCAGCAACCCTAGGACAGGGGGAAGAACCGGGGAGCTGTTTTTT.

The genes are TRBV12-5 and TRBJ1-5, with TRBD1 matching over 7 bases. The V gene end was trimmed by 6 bases and the J gene end by 7 bases; junction bases not matched to a gene: 12. The CDR3 runs 15 residues. Germline V gives CDR1 LGHNT, CDR2 FRNRAP. The CDR3 spells CASGTSGQGGQPQHF. The DNA of the CDR3 is TGTGCTAGTGGCACTTCAGGACAAGGGGGCCAGCCCCAGCATTTT.

The J gene is TRBJ1-1, the V gene TRBV6-5; TRBD1 might be the D (5 bases). CDR1 and CDR2 from the germline V gene are MNHEY and SVGAGI. Trimming took 4 bases from V and 4 from J, leaving 13 bases between them. This CDR3 region has 14 residues. CDR3 region: CASSSGPALTEAFF. The CDR3 DNA follows: TGTGCCAGCAGTTCGGGACCGGCGCTCACTGAAGCTTTCTTT.

The chain links TRBV19 to TRBJ2-7, with 15 bases matching TRBD2. The CDR3 extends over 16 amino acids. V shed 6 bases and J 1 base; nucleotides not matched to a gene: 4. Germline values: CDR1 LNHDA, CDR2 SQIVND (reference sequence). The CDR3 DNA reads TGTGCCAGTAGGAGGACTAGCGGGAGGGGGTCCTACGAGCAGTACTTC. It specifies CASRRTSGRGSYEQYF.